This T cell receptor (beta chain) was sequenced during a study of T cells in localized non-small cell lung cancer. Overall study results and limits: Sequencing involved a lone tumor region, leaving heterogeneity possible. Out of the top 100 tumor clones, a median roughly 50 were seen in adjacent lung.

Comments on this clone: Its antigen is not known.

Method: immunoSEQ multiplex PCR; TCRdb's copy keeps in-frame clones and lacks some. The sample holds fewer than 2,000 clones, about 32% seen once. In each case, adjacent lung free of atypia was taken at least 2 cm from the tumor margin. CDR1 is LNHDA, CDR2 SQIVND, per germline (reference sequence). The CDR3 loop spans 13 amino acids. V lost 9 bases, J lost 0 bases, and 8 bases lay in between. This sequence originates from a male donor at least 60 years old with stage III squamous cell lung carcinoma. V is TRBV19 and J is TRBJ2-2; D ambiguous. Sequenced here: normal lung tissue next to the tumor, sampled before any cancer treatment. The CDR3: CASIVSNTGELFF. CDR3 nucleotide sequence: TGTGCCAGCATCGTTTCGAACACCGGGGAGCTGTTTTTT.